The rows below give T cell receptor beta chains drawn from one sample of a study of beta chain features in type 1 diabetes. Sequencing used immunoSEQ multiplex PCR; TCRdb keeps in-frame clones, though not all of them. This table holds 300,000 or so clones, approximately 15% found once. Specimen: naive CD4+ T cells from blood. The receptor source for this set is a woman in her late teens or twenties with type 1 diabetes. Both conserved end residues are part of each CDR3. D genes are given only for firm matches. Clone size is stated in some rows and not others, as once, few, many or a class when expanded.

cdr3_nt: TGCGCCAGCAGCTCAAGCGGGAGAGTCAACAATGAGCAGTTCTTC
cdr3_aa: CASSSSGRVNNEQFF
d_call: TRBD2
clone_size: few
v_call: TRBV5-1
j_call: TRBJ2-1

cdr3_nt: TGTGCCAGCAGCTTAGTCGCGGCAACTAACTATGGCTACACCTTC
cdr3_aa: CASSLVAATNYGYTF
d_call: NA
clone_size: few
v_call: TRBV7-2
j_call: TRBJ1-2

cdr3_nt: TGTGCCAGCTGGACGGGAGATCGGACCGGGGAGCTGTTTTTT
cdr3_aa: CASWTGDRTGELFF
d_call: NA
clone_size: NA
v_call: TRBV2
j_call: TRBJ2-2

cdr3_nt: TGTGCCAGCTCACGCGATAGTTACTACAATGAGCAGTTCTTC
cdr3_aa: CASSRDSYYNEQFF
d_call: NA
clone_size: few
v_call: TRBV18
j_call: TRBJ2-1

cdr3_nt: TGTGCCAGCAGCTCCCTAGGGGGCCCAGCGGGAGTTCTCAATGAGCAGTTCTTC
cdr3_aa: CASSSLGGPAGVLNEQFF
d_call: NA
clone_size: few
v_call: TRBV7-6
j_call: TRBJ2-1

cdr3_nt: TGTGCCAGTGGGGGGGTAGCGGGAAGAGATACGCAGTATTTT
cdr3_aa: CASGGVAGRDTQYF
d_call: NA
clone_size: NA
v_call: TRBV21-1
j_call: TRBJ2-3

cdr3_nt: TGTGCCAGTCGACAGGGCGGAGAGACCCAGTACTTC
cdr3_aa: CASRQGGETQYF
d_call: TRBD1
clone_size: few
v_call: TRBV19
j_call: TRBJ2-5

cdr3_nt: TGCGCCAGCAGCGTTACCGGGACTCCGAACACCGGGGAGCTGTTTTTT
cdr3_aa: CASSVTGTPNTGELFF
d_call: NA
clone_size: few
v_call: TRBV5-1
j_call: TRBJ2-2

cdr3_nt: TGTGCCAGCAGCGGAGGACAGCACTCCTACAATGAGCAGTTCTTC
cdr3_aa: CASSGGQHSYNEQFF
d_call: NA
clone_size: few
v_call: TRBV7-9
j_call: TRBJ2-1

cdr3_nt: TGCAGCGCAGAGGACAGGAAGGGCACCGGGGAGCTGTTTTTT
cdr3_aa: CSAEDRKGTGELFF
d_call: TRBD1
clone_size: few
v_call: TRBV29-1
j_call: TRBJ2-2

cdr3_nt: TGCAGTGGGACAGTAGGAAAAGAAAAGCAGTATTTT
cdr3_aa: CSGTVGKEKQYF
d_call: TRBD1
clone_size: few
v_call: TRBV29-1
j_call: TRBJ2-3

cdr3_nt: TGTGCCAGCAGCGTGGGAGGAGATACGCAGTATTTT
cdr3_aa: CASSVGGDTQYF
d_call: NA
clone_size: NA
v_call: TRBV9
j_call: TRBJ2-3

cdr3_nt: TGTGCCAGCAGTCCCCAGGGAGCGGGAGGAACCGGGGAGCTGTTTTTT
cdr3_aa: CASSPQGAGGTGELFF
d_call: TRBD2
clone_size: NA
v_call: TRBV28
j_call: TRBJ2-2

cdr3_nt: TGTGCCAGTAGTACCGCTCACATTACGGGGGACAGACAGGCCAACGTCCTGACTTTC
cdr3_aa: CASSTAHITGDRQANVLTF
d_call: NA
clone_size: few
v_call: TRBV19
j_call: TRBJ2-6

cdr3_nt: TGTGCCAGCAGTTCGAGCGTACTAGCGGGAGTAGACATTCAGTACTTC
cdr3_aa: CASSSSVLAGVDIQYF
d_call: TRBD2
clone_size: NA
v_call: TRBV6-5
j_call: TRBJ2-4

cdr3_nt: TGCAGCGGGAGTGAAGGGACCCAGTACTTC
cdr3_aa: CSGSEGTQYF
d_call: NA
clone_size: many
v_call: TRBV29-1
j_call: TRBJ2-5

cdr3_nt: TGTGCCAGCAGCGTAGAAGCGGGAGCCGATCAGTTCTTC
cdr3_aa: CASSVEAGADQFF
d_call: TRBD2
clone_size: few
v_call: TRBV9
j_call: TRBJ2-1

cdr3_nt: TGTGCCAGCAGTTCCGCAGGGGACACTGAAGCTTTCTTT
cdr3_aa: CASSSAGDTEAFF
d_call: NA
clone_size: few
v_call: TRBV28
j_call: TRBJ1-1

cdr3_nt: TGTGCCAGCAGCTTGACGGGGGACAATGAGCAGTTCTTC
cdr3_aa: CASSLTGDNEQFF
d_call: NA
clone_size: few
v_call: TRBV5-4
j_call: TRBJ2-1

cdr3_nt: TGTGCCAGCAGATCGGGACTAGCGGAGTATCAGTACGAGCAGTACTTC
cdr3_aa: CASRSGLAEYQYEQYF
d_call: TRBD2
clone_size: NA
v_call: TRBV7-8
j_call: TRBJ2-7

cdr3_nt: TGTGCCAGCAGCAGGACTAGCGGACACAATGAGCAGTTCTTC
cdr3_aa: CASSRTSGHNEQFF
d_call: TRBD2
clone_size: few
v_call: TRBV7-3
j_call: TRBJ2-1

cdr3_nt: TGTGCCAGCAGCCCTACTCCAAACTCCTACGAGCAGTACTTC
cdr3_aa: CASSPTPNSYEQYF
d_call: NA
clone_size: NA
v_call: TRBV7-8
j_call: TRBJ2-7

cdr3_nt: TGTGCCTCTAGCGGGAGTGGGGACACCGGGGAGCTGTTTTTT
cdr3_aa: CASSGSGDTGELFF
d_call: TRBD2
clone_size: NA
v_call: TRBV30
j_call: TRBJ2-2

cdr3_nt: TGTGCCAGCTCTTACTCCGCTAATGAAAAACTGTTTTTT
cdr3_aa: CASSYSANEKLFF
d_call: NA
clone_size: NA
v_call: TRBV18
j_call: TRBJ1-4

cdr3_nt: TGTGCCAGCAGCAAATTAGACGACAGGAATAGCAATCAGCCCCAGCATTTT
cdr3_aa: CASSKLDDRNSNQPQHF
d_call: NA
clone_size: NA
v_call: TRBV21-1
j_call: TRBJ1-5

cdr3_nt: TGTGCCAGCAGCTTAGCGATGGCCTACACGGAGGTTTCTTTCTTT
cdr3_aa: CASSLAMAYTEVSFF
d_call: NA
clone_size: few
v_call: TRBV7-9
j_call: TRBJ1-1

cdr3_nt: TGTGCCAGCAGCCCCATCCTCAGATACGGCTACACCTTC
cdr3_aa: CASSPILRYGYTF
d_call: NA
clone_size: NA
v_call: TRBV9
j_call: TRBJ1-2

cdr3_nt: NA
cdr3_aa: CASSKVGQGSYNEQFF
d_call: NA
clone_size: few
v_call: TRBV21-1
j_call: TRBJ2-1

cdr3_nt: TGTGCCAGCAGCTTAGGTACTAGCGGGAGAGGAGAGACCCAGTACTTC
cdr3_aa: CASSLGTSGRGETQYF
d_call: TRBD2
clone_size: NA
v_call: TRBV7-7
j_call: TRBJ2-5

cdr3_nt: TGTGCCACCAGCAGGATACTAGCGGGAGGGGGGGAGCAGTACTTC
cdr3_aa: CATSRILAGGGEQYF
d_call: TRBD2
clone_size: NA
v_call: TRBV15
j_call: TRBJ2-7

cdr3_nt: TGTGCCAGCTCACCTGAGGGCTATCAGGAAAAACTGTTTTTT
cdr3_aa: CASSPEGYQEKLFF
d_call: NA
clone_size: few
v_call: TRBV18
j_call: TRBJ1-4

cdr3_nt: TGTGCCAGCAGCACTGGGGCAGGAGCCCTTACCGGGGAGCTGTTTTTT
cdr3_aa: CASSTGAGALTGELFF
d_call: NA
clone_size: NA
v_call: TRBV7-9
j_call: TRBJ2-2

cdr3_nt: TGTGCCAGCAGTGAGGGGCTAGCGGGAGGCTATGAGCAGTTCTTC
cdr3_aa: CASSEGLAGGYEQFF
d_call: TRBD2
clone_size: NA
v_call: TRBV2
j_call: TRBJ2-1

cdr3_nt: TGTGCCAGCAGCTTAGGACATGCAGAGGGCTACACCTTC
cdr3_aa: CASSLGHAEGYTF
d_call: NA
clone_size: NA
v_call: TRBV7-3
j_call: TRBJ1-2

cdr3_nt: TGCGCCAGCAGCCAAGTACTAGCGGGAAGCTCCTACAATGAGCAGTTCTTC
cdr3_aa: CASSQVLAGSSYNEQFF
d_call: TRBD2
clone_size: few
v_call: TRBV4-3
j_call: TRBJ2-1

cdr3_nt: TGTGCCAGCTCACCACTTGCGGGTCCGAATCAGGATACGCAGTATTTT
cdr3_aa: CASSPLAGPNQDTQYF
d_call: NA
clone_size: NA
v_call: TRBV18
j_call: TRBJ2-3

cdr3_nt: TGTGCCAGCAGTGAATTAGGGACAGCCGGATCTGGGGCCAACGTCCTGACTTTC
cdr3_aa: CASSELGTAGSGANVLTF
d_call: TRBD1
clone_size: NA
v_call: TRBV25-1
j_call: TRBJ2-6

cdr3_nt: TGCAGTGCCACCAGGGATGGCTACACCTTC
cdr3_aa: CSATRDGYTF
d_call: NA
clone_size: few
v_call: TRBV20-1
j_call: TRBJ1-2

cdr3_nt: TGTGCCAGCAGCCCAGGAAGGGGGCGACTAGCGGACAATGAGCAGTTCTTC
cdr3_aa: CASSPGRGRLADNEQFF
d_call: TRBD2
clone_size: few
v_call: TRBV7-9
j_call: TRBJ2-1

cdr3_nt: TGCGCCAGCAGTCCGGGAGTCAATGAGCAGTTCTTC
cdr3_aa: CASSPGVNEQFF
d_call: NA
clone_size: few
v_call: TRBV5-1
j_call: TRBJ2-1

cdr3_nt: TGCGCCAGCAGCTCTGGACAGGGGGAGACCCAGTACTTC
cdr3_aa: CASSSGQGETQYF
d_call: TRBD1
clone_size: few
v_call: TRBV4-1
j_call: TRBJ2-5

cdr3_nt: TGTGCCAGCAGCCCCGGGGACTTAAAGACCCAGTACTTC
cdr3_aa: CASSPGDLKTQYF
d_call: NA
clone_size: few
v_call: TRBV7-2
j_call: TRBJ2-5

cdr3_nt: TGTGCCACCAGCAGAGGGCTAGCGGGGCTCTCCTACGAGCAGTACTTC
cdr3_aa: CATSRGLAGLSYEQYF
d_call: TRBD2
clone_size: NA
v_call: TRBV15
j_call: TRBJ2-7

cdr3_nt: TGCGCCAGCAGTGGGCTAGCGGGAATCCAAGAGACCCAGTACTTC
cdr3_aa: CASSGLAGIQETQYF
d_call: TRBD2
clone_size: NA
v_call: TRBV5-1
j_call: TRBJ2-5

cdr3_nt: TGTGCCAGCAGTGACGGACAGGGGTTCTATGGCTACACCTTC
cdr3_aa: CASSDGQGFYGYTF
d_call: TRBD1
clone_size: NA
v_call: TRBV2
j_call: TRBJ1-2

cdr3_nt: TGTGCCAGCAGCCCCTTTGCAGATACGCAGTATTTT
cdr3_aa: CASSPFADTQYF
d_call: NA
clone_size: few
v_call: TRBV5-4
j_call: TRBJ2-3

cdr3_nt: TGCGCCAGCAGCTCTTACTTACAGGCGAACACCGGGGAGCTGTTTTTT
cdr3_aa: CASSSYLQANTGELFF
d_call: NA
clone_size: NA
v_call: TRBV5-1
j_call: TRBJ2-2

cdr3_nt: TGCGCCAGCAGCCTCGACAGGGGCCACATGAACACTGAAGCTTTCTTT
cdr3_aa: CASSLDRGHMNTEAFF
d_call: TRBD1
clone_size: few
v_call: TRBV10-2
j_call: TRBJ1-1

cdr3_nt: TGTGCCAGCAGACACACAGGGGGTACCGGGGAGCTGTTTTTT
cdr3_aa: CASRHTGGTGELFF
d_call: TRBD1
clone_size: NA
v_call: TRBV11-2
j_call: TRBJ2-2

cdr3_nt: TGCAGCGACGGAAATTCAGGCTATGGCTACACCTTC
cdr3_aa: CSDGNSGYGYTF
d_call: NA
clone_size: few
v_call: TRBV29-1
j_call: TRBJ1-2

cdr3_nt: TGTGCCAGCAGCCAAGCCTTAGCGGGCAGCACAGATACGCAGTATTTT
cdr3_aa: CASSQALAGSTDTQYF
d_call: TRBD2
clone_size: NA
v_call: TRBV4-2
j_call: TRBJ2-3

cdr3_nt: TGTGCCAGCAGCTCCGGACTAGCCGCAGATACGCAGTATTTT
cdr3_aa: CASSSGLAADTQYF
d_call: TRBD2
clone_size: few
v_call: TRBV7-2
j_call: TRBJ2-3

cdr3_nt: TGCGCCAGCAGCCAACAAAAGCCCCCACTAGCGGGAGCTCCGCAAGAGACCCAGTACTTC
cdr3_aa: CASSQQKPPLAGAPQETQYF
d_call: TRBD2
clone_size: NA
v_call: TRBV4-3
j_call: TRBJ2-5

cdr3_nt: TGTGCCAGCAGCTCCCCGGGGTGGAGCAATGAGCAGTTCTTC
cdr3_aa: CASSSPGWSNEQFF
d_call: NA
clone_size: NA
v_call: TRBV5-4
j_call: TRBJ2-1

cdr3_nt: TGTGCCAGTTCCCTCCGGGGTTCCTACGAGCAGTACTTC
cdr3_aa: CASSLRGSYEQYF
d_call: NA
clone_size: NA
v_call: TRBV19
j_call: TRBJ2-7

cdr3_nt: TGTGCCAGCAGCCCCCCCGAAGGGACAGGGGAAGAGACCCAGTACTTC
cdr3_aa: CASSPPEGTGEETQYF
d_call: TRBD1
clone_size: few
v_call: TRBV9
j_call: TRBJ2-5

cdr3_nt: TGTGCCAGCAGCCTAGTCGGGGGGGACGAGCAGTACTTC
cdr3_aa: CASSLVGGDEQYF
d_call: TRBD2
clone_size: NA
v_call: TRBV7-3
j_call: TRBJ2-7

cdr3_nt: TGTGCCAGCAGCTTAGATCAGGTGGGAGTGCACGGCTACACCTTC
cdr3_aa: CASSLDQVGVHGYTF
d_call: NA
clone_size: few
v_call: TRBV11-2
j_call: TRBJ1-2

cdr3_nt: TGTGCCTGGAGTGTGGTGGGCGGGGTAACAGATACGCAGTATTTT
cdr3_aa: CAWSVVGGVTDTQYF
d_call: NA
clone_size: NA
v_call: TRBV30
j_call: TRBJ2-3